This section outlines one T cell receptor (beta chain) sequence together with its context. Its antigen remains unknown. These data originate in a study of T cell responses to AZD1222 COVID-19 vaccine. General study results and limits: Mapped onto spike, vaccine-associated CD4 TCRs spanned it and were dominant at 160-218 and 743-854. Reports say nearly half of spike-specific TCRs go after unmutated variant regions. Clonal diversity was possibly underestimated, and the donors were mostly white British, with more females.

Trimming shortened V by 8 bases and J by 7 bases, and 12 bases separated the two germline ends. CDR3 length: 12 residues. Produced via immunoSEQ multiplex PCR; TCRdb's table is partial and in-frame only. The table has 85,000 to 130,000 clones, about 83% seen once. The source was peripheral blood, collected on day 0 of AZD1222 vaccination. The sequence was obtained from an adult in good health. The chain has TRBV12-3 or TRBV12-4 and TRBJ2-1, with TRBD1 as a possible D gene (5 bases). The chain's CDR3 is CASRQISNEQFF. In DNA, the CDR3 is TGTGCCAGCCGACAGATTTCGAATGAGCAGTTCTTC.